The present TCR beta chain was sequenced within a study of regulatory T cells in long-lasting Graves disease. Overall study results and limits: The persistent group shared 3,000 or so public clonotypes, more than the approximately 890 shared by new patients.

Germline V gene sequence: CDR1 SEHNR, CDR2 FQNEAQ (reference sequence). CDR3 length: 13 amino acids. V lost 1 base to trimming and J lost 8 bases, with 8 bases between them. As to this clonotype: Its target is unknown.

For TCR beta, libraries came from iRepertoire HTBI primers and Arm-PCR of CDR3 regions. In the original analysis: Among the samples, 50 to 80 TRBV and 14 to 15 TRBJ segments were identified. TCRdb analysed the multiplex PCR reads with MiXCR anew, one entry per CDR3 protein. The V and J calls, along with clone size, are taken from TCRdb and not from the paper's own processing. The table lists roughly 500,000 distinct CDR3 sequences, 22% of them singletons. Time point described: persistent/refractory GD, antithyroid drugs over 5 years with positive TRAb. PBMC RNA was the source of the TCR library. The clonotype comes from a female donor with Graves disease. Material: peripheral blood mononuclear cells (PBMCs), obtained when the disease was refractory, from a patient treated with antithyroid drugs. This chain links TRBV7-9 with TRBJ1-4; no clear D gene. The CDR3 loop is CASSLGWLEKLFF. CDR3 bases: TGTGCCAGCAGCTTAGGGTGGTTGGAAAAACTGTTTTTT.